Below, one TCR beta chain is given with its context. The CDR3 is made up of 14 amino acids. CDR1 is SGHRS, CDR2 YFSETQ, per germline. The V end lost 6 bases, the J end lost 2 bases, and 15 bases lay between the germline ends. This sample is part of a study of blood T cell repertoires in COVID-19. The method was immunoSEQ multiplex PCR; TCRdb's version includes in-frame clones alone and lacks a portion of them. Seen here are 200,000 to 250,000 clones, just over 85% observed once, and the top ten hold around a tenth. Source material: peripheral blood. This TCR was recovered from a man aged 45-60 years with COVID-19, enrolled during active disease. J is TRBJ2-7 and V is TRBV5-1; the D is unclear. In DNA, the CDR3 is TGCGCCAGCATGACATCGGCCGGAACCTACGAGCAGTACTTC. Amino acids: CASMTSAGTYEQYF.